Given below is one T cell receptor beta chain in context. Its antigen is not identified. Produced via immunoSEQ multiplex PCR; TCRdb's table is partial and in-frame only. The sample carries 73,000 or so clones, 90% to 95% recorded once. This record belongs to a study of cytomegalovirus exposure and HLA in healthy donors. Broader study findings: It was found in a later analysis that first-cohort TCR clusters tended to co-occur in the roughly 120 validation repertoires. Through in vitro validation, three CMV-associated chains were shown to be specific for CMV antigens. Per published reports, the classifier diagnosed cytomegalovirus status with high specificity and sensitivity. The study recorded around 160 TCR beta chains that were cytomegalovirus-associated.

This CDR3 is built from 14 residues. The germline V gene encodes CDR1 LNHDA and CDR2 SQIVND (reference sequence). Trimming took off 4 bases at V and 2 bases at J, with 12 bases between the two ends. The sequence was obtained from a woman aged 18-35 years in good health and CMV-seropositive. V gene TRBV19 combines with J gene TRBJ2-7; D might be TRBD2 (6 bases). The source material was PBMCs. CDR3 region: CASSTGGATYEQYF. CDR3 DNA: TGTGCCAGTAGTACAGGCGGGGCGACCTACGAGCAGTACTTC.